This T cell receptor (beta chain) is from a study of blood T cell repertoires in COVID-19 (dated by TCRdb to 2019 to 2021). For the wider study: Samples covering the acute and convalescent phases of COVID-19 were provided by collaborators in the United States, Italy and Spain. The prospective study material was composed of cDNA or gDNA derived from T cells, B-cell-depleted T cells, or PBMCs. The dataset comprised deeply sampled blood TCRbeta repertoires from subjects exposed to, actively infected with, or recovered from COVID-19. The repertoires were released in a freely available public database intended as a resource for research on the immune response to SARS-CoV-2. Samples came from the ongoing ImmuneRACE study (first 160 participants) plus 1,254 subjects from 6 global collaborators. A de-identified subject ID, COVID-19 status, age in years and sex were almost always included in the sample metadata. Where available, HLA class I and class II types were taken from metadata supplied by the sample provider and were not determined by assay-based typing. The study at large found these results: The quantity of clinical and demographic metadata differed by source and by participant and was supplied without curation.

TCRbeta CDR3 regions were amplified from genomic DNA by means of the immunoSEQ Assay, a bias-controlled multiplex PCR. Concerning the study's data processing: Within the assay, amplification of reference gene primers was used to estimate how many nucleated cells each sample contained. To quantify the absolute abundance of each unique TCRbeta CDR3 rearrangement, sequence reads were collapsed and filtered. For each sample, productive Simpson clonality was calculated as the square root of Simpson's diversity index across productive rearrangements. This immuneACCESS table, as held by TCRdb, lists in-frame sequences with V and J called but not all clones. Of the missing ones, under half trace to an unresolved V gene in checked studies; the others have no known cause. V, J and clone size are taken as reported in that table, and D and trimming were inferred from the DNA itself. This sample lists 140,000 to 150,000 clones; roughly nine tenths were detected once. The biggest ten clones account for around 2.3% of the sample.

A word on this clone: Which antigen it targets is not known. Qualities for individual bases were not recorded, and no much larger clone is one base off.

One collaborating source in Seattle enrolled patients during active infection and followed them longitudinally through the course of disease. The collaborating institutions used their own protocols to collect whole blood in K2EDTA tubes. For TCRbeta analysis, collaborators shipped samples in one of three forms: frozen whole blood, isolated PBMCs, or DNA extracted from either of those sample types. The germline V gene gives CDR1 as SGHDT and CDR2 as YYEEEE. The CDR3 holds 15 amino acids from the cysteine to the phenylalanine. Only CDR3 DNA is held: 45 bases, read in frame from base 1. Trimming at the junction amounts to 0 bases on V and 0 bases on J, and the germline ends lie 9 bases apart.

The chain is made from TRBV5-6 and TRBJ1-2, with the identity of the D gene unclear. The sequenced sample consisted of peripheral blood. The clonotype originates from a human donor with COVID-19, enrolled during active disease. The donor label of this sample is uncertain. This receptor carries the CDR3 CASSLGLASNYGYTF. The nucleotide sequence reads TGTGCCAGCAGCTTGGGACTGGCGTCTAACTATGGCTACACCTTC.